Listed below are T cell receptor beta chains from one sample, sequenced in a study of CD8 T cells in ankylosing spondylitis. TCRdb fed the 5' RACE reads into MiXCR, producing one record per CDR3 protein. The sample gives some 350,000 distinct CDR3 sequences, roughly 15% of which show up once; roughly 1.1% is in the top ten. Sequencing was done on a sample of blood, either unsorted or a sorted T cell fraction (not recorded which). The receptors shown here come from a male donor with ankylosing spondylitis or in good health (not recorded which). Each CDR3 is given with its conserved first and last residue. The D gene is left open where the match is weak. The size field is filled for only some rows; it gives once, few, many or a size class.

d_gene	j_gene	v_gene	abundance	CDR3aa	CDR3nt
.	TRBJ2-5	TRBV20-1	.	CSAGGYQETQYF	TGCAGTGCTGGGGGGTACCAAGAGACCCAGTACTTC
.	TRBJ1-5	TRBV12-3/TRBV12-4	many	CASSSPPHQPQHF	TGTGCCAGCAGTTCTCCACCCCATCAGCCCCAGCATTTT
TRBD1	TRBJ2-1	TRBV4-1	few	CASSRPGTATNEQFF	TGCGCCAGCAGCCGACCCGGGACAGCTACGAATGAGCAGTTCTTC
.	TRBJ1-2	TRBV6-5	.	CASTSDSYGYTF	TGTGCCAGCACCTCAGATAGCTATGGCTACACCTTC
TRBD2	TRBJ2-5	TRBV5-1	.	CASSLVAGQQETQYF	TGCGCCAGCAGCTTGGTAGCGGGCCAGCAAGAGACCCAGTACTTC
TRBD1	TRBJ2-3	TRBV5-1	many	CASSDPGGADTQYF	TGCGCCAGCAGCGACCCAGGGGGAGCAGATACGCAGTATTTT
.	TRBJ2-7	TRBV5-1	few	CASSQSGSSYEQYF	TGCGCCAGCAGCCAAAGCGGCTCCTCCTACGAGCAGTACTTC
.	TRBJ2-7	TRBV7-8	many	CASSVQGRAISYEQYF	TGTGCCAGCAGCGTCCAGGGACGGGCGATCTCCTACGAGCAGTACTTC
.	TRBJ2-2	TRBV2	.	CASNREDTGELFF	TGTGCCAGCAACAGGGAGGACACCGGGGAGCTGTTTTTT
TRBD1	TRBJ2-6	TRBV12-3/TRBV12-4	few	CASRPRTGYSGANVLTF	TGTGCCAGCAGGCCCCGGACAGGGTACTCTGGGGCCAACGTCCTGACTTTC
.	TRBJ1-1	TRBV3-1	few	CASSQDAVTEAFF	TGTGCCAGCAGCCAAGATGCGGTCACTGAAGCTTTCTTT
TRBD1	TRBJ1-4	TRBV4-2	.	CASSQDGTVGEKLFF	TGTGCCAGCAGCCAAGACGGGACAGTAGGTGAAAAACTGTTTTTT
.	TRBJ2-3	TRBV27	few	CASTTPGHDTQYF	TGTGCCAGCACCACGCCGGGGCACGATACGCAGTATTTT
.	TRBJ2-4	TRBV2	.	CASSGLVAGTIQYF	TGTGCCAGCAGTGGTCTTGTTGCGGGGACCATTCAGTACTTC
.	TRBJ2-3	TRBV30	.	CAWERPPPDTQYF	TGTGCCTGGGAACGACCTCCCCCAGATACGCAGTATTTT
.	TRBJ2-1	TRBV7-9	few	CASSGDLSSYNEQFF	TGTGCCAGCAGCGGGGACTTAAGCTCCTACAATGAGCAGTTCTTC
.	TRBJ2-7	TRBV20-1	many	CSARDQRQTYEQYF	TGCAGTGCTAGAGATCAGAGACAGACCTACGAGCAGTACTTC
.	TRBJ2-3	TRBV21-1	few	CASSKGDSGITDTQYF	TGTGCCAGCAGCAAAGGGGACAGTGGGATCACAGATACGCAGTATTTT
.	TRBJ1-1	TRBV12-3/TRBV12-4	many	CASSPTGINTEAFF	TGTGCCAGCAGTCCGACAGGTATTAACACTGAAGCTTTCTTT
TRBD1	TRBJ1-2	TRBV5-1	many	CASSRGDRDNYGYTF	TGCGCCAGCAGCCGCGGGGACAGGGATAACTATGGCTACACCTTC
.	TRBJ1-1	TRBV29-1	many	CSVGQAMNTEAFF	TGCAGCGTGGGCCAGGCAATGAACACTGAAGCTTTCTTT
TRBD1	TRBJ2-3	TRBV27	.	CASSLEQGGTQYF	TGTGCCAGCAGCCTAGAACAGGGGGGTACGCAGTATTTT
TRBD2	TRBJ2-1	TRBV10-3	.	CATRGELAGFDEQFF	TGTGCCACCCGGGGGGAACTAGCGGGGTTCGATGAGCAGTTCTTC
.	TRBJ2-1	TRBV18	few	CASSRPGVFTYNEQFF	TGTGCCAGCTCTCGCCCGGGGGTCTTTACCTACAATGAGCAGTTCTTC
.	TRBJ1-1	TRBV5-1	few	CASSAGSSEAFF	TGCGCCAGCAGCGCCGGGAGCTCTGAAGCTTTCTTT
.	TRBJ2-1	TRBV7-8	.	CASSPDSSYNEQFF	TGTGCCAGCAGCCCGGATAGCTCCTACAATGAGCAGTTCTTC
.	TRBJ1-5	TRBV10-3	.	CAISELEGPGSPQHF	TGTGCCATCAGTGAGTTAGAGGGGCCGGGATCGCCCCAGCATTTT
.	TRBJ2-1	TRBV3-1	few	CASSSPLPSPGQFF	TGTGCCAGCAGCTCCCCCCTACCTAGCCCAGGGCAGTTCTTC
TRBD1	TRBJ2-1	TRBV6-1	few	CASRRGGQPYNEQFF	TGTGCCAGCAGACGAGGGGGACAGCCATACAATGAGCAGTTCTTC
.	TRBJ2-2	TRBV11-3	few	CALGPTNTGELFF	TGTGCCCTGGGGCCGACTAACACCGGGGAGCTGTTTTTT
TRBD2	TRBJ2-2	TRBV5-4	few	CASSFSGRRTGELFF	TGTGCCAGCAGCTTCAGCGGGAGGCGGACCGGGGAGCTGTTTTTT
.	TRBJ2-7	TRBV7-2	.	CASSLEDRYEQYF	TGTGCCAGCAGCTTAGAGGACAGATACGAGCAGTACTTC
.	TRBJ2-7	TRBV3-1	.	CASRGMNEQYF	TGTGCCAGCCGGGGCATGAACGAGCAGTACTTC
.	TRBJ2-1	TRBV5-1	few	CASTPDHTVHNEQFF	TGCGCCAGCACGCCGGACCATACGGTACACAATGAGCAGTTCTTC
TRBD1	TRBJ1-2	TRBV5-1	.	CASSMGQSYPYGYTF	TGCGCCAGCAGCATGGGACAGAGCTATCCCTATGGCTACACCTTC
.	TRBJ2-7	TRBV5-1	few	CASSLAGVTMYEQYF	TGCGCCAGCAGCTTGGCCGGGGTTACAATGTACGAGCAGTACTTC
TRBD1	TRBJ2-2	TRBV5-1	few	CASSPGTAFDGELFF	TGCGCCAGCAGCCCCGGGACAGCCTTTGACGGGGAGCTGTTTTTT
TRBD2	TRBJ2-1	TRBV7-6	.	CASSLELAGVHEQFF	TGTGCCAGCAGCTTAGAACTAGCGGGAGTCCATGAGCAGTTCTTC
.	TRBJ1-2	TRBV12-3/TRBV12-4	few	CASSYRANYGYTF	TGTGCCAGCAGTTATCGGGCGAACTATGGCTACACCTTC
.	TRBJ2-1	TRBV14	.	CASSQLGKPFF	TGTGCCAGCAGCCAGCTGGGAAAGCCGTTCTTC
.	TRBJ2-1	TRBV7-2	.	CASSWNVQRVGQFF	TGTGCCAGCAGCTGGAACGTACAGAGGGTTGGGCAGTTCTTC
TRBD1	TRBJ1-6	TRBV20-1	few	CSARAADRAQNSPLHF	TGCAGTGCTAGAGCCGCAGACAGGGCCCAGAATTCACCCCTCCACTTT
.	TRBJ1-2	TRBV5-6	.	CASSLGDASGYTF	TGTGCCAGCAGCTTGGGGGACGCCTCTGGCTACACCTTC
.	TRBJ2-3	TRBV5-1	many	CASRDIRASPTDTQYF	TGCGCCAGCAGAGATATACGCGCCTCACCCACAGATACGCAGTATTTT
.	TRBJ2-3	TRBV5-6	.	CASILGTTMDTQYF	TGTGCCAGCATACTTGGGACCACCATGGATACGCAGTATTTT
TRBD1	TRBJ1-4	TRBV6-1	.	CASSDTGATTNEKLFF	TGTGCCAGCAGCGATACAGGGGCCACAACTAATGAAAAACTGTTTTTT
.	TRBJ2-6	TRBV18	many	CASSPAGANVLTF	TGTGCCAGCTCACCAGCTGGGGCCAACGTCCTGACTTTC
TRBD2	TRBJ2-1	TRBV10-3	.	CAITPTSGEYNEQFF	TGTGCCATCACCCCGACTAGCGGGGAGTACAATGAGCAGTTCTTC
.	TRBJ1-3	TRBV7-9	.	CASSLARFMEASNTIYF	TGTGCCAGCAGCTTAGCGAGATTTATGGAAGCTTCGAACACCATATATTTT
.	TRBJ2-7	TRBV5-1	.	CASRLDQYEQYF	TGCGCCAGCAGGTTGGACCAGTACGAGCAGTACTTC
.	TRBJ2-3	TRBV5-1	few	CASSLWDSSYRDTQYF	TGCGCCAGCAGCTTGTGGGACTCCTCCTACAGAGATACGCAGTATTTT
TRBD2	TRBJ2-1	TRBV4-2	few	CASSQDAGGAYYEQFF	TGTGCCAGCAGCCAAGATGCGGGGGGGGCTTATTATGAGCAGTTCTTC
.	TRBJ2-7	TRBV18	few	CASSPGRESYEQYF	TGTGCCAGCTCACCAGGCAGGGAATCCTACGAGCAGTACTTC
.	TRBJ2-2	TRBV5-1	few	CASKGAPNTGELFF	TGCGCCAGCAAAGGGGCGCCTAACACCGGGGAGCTGTTTTTT
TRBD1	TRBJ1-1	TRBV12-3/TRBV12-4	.	CASSLGQGLGYTEAFF	TGTGCCAGCAGTTTAGGACAGGGGCTTGGTTACACTGAAGCTTTCTTT
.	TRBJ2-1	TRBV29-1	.	CSVEAATGLTYNEQFF	TGCAGCGTTGAAGCTGCGACAGGTCTAACCTACAATGAGCAGTTCTTC
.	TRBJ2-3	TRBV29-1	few	CSVKGYWAGTDTQYF	TGCAGCGTCAAAGGGTATTGGGCTGGGACAGATACGCAGTATTTT